This T cell receptor beta chain derives from a study of T cells in Graves' hyperthyroidism and ophthalmopathy. The TCR beta CDR3 regions underwent amplification using RNA transcripts as the source. First-round RT-PCR of the TCR CDR3 relied on the HTBI primer set. TCRdb reprocessed the multiplex PCR reads via MiXCR and lists one record per CDR3 protein. The profile shows 500,000 to 600,000 distinct CDR3 sequences, 16% of them singletons. This clonotype has just a few counts. J was trimmed by 5 bases and V by 3 bases; bases with no gene match: 7. The V gene's germline CDR1 is SGHVS and CDR2 FQNEAQ. This CDR3 has 14 residues.

The chain uses TRBV7-8 and TRBJ2-7; 7 nucleotides agree with TRBD1. This clonotype was sampled from a woman aged 18-29 years with Graves' hyperthyroidism. Material for sequencing was blood. The CDR3 region is CASSFFTGVDEQYF. In nucleotides, the CDR3 is TGTGCCAGCAGCTTTTTTACAGGGGTAGACGAGCAGTACTTC.